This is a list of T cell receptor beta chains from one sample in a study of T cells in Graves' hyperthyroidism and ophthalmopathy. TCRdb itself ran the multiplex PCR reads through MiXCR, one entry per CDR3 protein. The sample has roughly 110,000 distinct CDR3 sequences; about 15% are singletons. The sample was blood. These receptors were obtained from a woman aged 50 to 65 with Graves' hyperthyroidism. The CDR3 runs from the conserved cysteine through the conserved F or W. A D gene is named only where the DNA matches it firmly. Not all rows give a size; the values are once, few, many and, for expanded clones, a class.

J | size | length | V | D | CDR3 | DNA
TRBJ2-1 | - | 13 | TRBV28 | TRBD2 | CASGASGPNEQFF | TGTGCCAGCGGGGCTAGCGGTCCCAATGAGCAGTTCTTC
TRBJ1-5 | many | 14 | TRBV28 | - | CASSSFSSNQPQHF | TGTGCCAGCAGTTCCTTTTCTAGCAATCAGCCCCAGCATTTT
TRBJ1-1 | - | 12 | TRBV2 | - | CASIKDNTEAFF | TGTGCCAGCATCAAGGATAACACTGAAGCTTTCTTT
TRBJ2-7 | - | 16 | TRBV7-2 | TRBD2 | CASSPRRAGGSYEQYF | TGTGCCAGCAGCCCGCGAAGAGCGGGAGGTTCCTACGAGCAGTACTTC
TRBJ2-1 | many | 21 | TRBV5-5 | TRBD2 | CASSPGSAGGRLAGTYNEQFF | TGTGCCAGCAGCCCCGGGAGTGCAGGGGGGAGGCTAGCGGGGACCTACAATGAGCAGTTCTTC
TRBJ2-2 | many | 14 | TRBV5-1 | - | CASRRAGLAGELFF | TGCGCCAGCCGGAGGGCAGGGTTAGCCGGGGAGCTGTTTTTT
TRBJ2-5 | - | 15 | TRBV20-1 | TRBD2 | CSARNFRLAEETQYF | TGCAGTGCTAGAAATTTCCGACTAGCGGAAGAGACCCAGTACTTC
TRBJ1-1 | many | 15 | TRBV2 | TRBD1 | CASSEGTGRNTEAFF | TGTGCCAGCAGTGAAGGGACAGGGAGGAACACTGAAGCTTTCTTT
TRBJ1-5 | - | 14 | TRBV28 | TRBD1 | CASSNTGGEFLQHF | TGTGCCAGCAGCAACACAGGGGGCGAATTCCTCCAGCATTTT
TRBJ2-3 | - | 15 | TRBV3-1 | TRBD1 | CARSQKQGSVDTQYF | TGTGCCCGCAGCCAGAAACAGGGGTCGGTAGATACGCAGTATTTT
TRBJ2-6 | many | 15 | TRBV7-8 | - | CASSLMAAGANVLTF | TGTGCCAGCAGCTTGATGGCAGCTGGGGCCAACGTCCTGACTTTC
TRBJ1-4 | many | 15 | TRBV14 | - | CASSQANPTNEKLFF | TGTGCCAGCAGCCAAGCAAACCCAACTAATGAAAAACTGTTTTTT
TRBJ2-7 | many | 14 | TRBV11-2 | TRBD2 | CASSKSREGGEQYF | TGTGCCAGCAGCAAATCGCGGGAGGGCGGCGAGCAGTACTTC
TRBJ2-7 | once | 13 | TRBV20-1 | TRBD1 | CSGGTGQNYEQYF | TGCAGTGGAGGGACAGGGCAAAACTACGAGCAGTACTTC
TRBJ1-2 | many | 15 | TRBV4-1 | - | CASSQEPTNNYGYTF | TGCGCCAGCAGCCAAGAACCGACCAATAACTATGGCTACACCTTC
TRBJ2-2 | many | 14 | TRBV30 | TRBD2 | CALIAGANTGELFF | TGTGCCCTGATAGCGGGAGCGAACACCGGGGAGCTGTTTTTT
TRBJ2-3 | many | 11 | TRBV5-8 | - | CASSLLDTQYF | TGTGCCAGCAGCCTCTTAGATACGCAGTATTTT
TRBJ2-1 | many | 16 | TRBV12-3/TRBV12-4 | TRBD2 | CASSLVTGGPGGEQFF | TGTGCCAGCAGTTTAGTCACCGGCGGACCGGGGGGTGAGCAGTTCTTC
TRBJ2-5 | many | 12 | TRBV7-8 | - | CATGRTQETQYF | TGTGCAACGGGCAGGACTCAAGAGACCCAGTACTTC
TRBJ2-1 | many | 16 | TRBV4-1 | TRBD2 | CASSHFPGLAGGQQFF | TGCGCCAGCAGCCATTTCCCGGGACTAGCGGGAGGGCAACAGTTCTTC
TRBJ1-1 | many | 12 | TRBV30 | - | CAWSVGPNEAFF | TGTGCCTGGAGTGTAGGGCCCAATGAAGCTTTCTTT
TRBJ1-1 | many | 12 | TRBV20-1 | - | CSAGQMNTEAFF | TGCAGTGCCGGACAAATGAACACTGAAGCTTTCTTT
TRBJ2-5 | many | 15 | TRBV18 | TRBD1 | CASSPYRGPKETQYF | TGTGCCAGCTCTCCCTACAGGGGACCTAAAGAGACCCAGTACTTC
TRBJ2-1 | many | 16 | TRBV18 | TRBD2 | CASSPIAGGLSNEQFF | TGTGCCAGCTCACCCATAGCGGGAGGGTTAAGTAATGAGCAGTTCTTC
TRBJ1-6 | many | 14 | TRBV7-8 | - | CASSLQGYNSPLHF | TGTGCCAGCAGCTTACAGGGTTATAATTCACCCCTCCACTTT
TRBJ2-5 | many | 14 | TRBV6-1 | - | CASSTGLRQETQYF | TGTGCCAGCAGTACGGGACTGCGCCAAGAGACCCAGTACTTC
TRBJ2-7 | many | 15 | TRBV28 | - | CASSVKEGAYREQYF | TGTGCCAGCAGTGTCAAGGAGGGCGCCTATCGGGAGCAGTACTTC
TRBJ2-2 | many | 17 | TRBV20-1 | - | CSARVQGGTTNTGELFF | TGCAGTGCTAGAGTACAAGGTGGGACAACGAACACCGGGGAGCTGTTTTTT
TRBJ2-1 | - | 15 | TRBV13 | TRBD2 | CASSSTGTSGNEQFF | TGTGCCAGCAGCAGTACCGGGACTAGCGGCAATGAGCAGTTCTTC
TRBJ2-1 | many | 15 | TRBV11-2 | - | CASSFLQRVYNEQFF | TGTGCCAGCAGCTTCCTTCAAAGGGTTTACAATGAGCAGTTCTTC
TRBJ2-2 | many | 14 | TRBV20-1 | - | CSAAGTANTGELFF | TGCAGTGCGGCCGGGACGGCGAACACCGGGGAGCTGTTTTTT
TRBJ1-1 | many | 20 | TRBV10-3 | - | CAISEPNVGGGLNMNTEAFF | TGTGCCATCAGTGAGCCTAACGTGGGGGGCGGGCTTAATATGAACACTGAAGCTTTCTTT
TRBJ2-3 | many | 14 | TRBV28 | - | CASSSPGATDTQYF | TGTGCCAGCAGTTCCCCGGGGGCGACAGATACGCAGTATTTT
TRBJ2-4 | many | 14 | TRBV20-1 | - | CSAREFGAKNIQYF | TGCAGTGCTAGAGAGTTTGGGGCCAAAAACATTCAGTACTTC
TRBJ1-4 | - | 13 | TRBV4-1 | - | CASSQVEGRKLFF | TGCGCCAGCAGCCAAGTGGAGGGGCGAAAACTGTTTTTT
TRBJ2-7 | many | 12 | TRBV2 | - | CAMRLGAYEQYF | TGTGCCATGCGACTAGGGGCCTACGAGCAGTACTTC
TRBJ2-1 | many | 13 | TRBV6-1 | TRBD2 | CASSGLAGNEQFF | TGTGCCAGCAGCGGACTAGCGGGAAATGAGCAGTTCTTC
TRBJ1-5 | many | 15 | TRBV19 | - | CASSSGLRENQPQHF | TGTGCCAGTAGTTCAGGGTTGAGGGAAAATCAGCCCCAGCATTTT
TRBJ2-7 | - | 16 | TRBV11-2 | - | CASSLGGRGGSYEQYF | TGTGCCAGCAGCTTAGGCGGCAGGGGAGGCTCCTACGAGCAGTACTTC